This T cell receptor beta chain was profiled in a study of CXCR3-negative and CXCR3-positive naive CD8 T cells (dated by TCRdb to the late 2010s). Turning to the overall study: In total, about 130 million TRB reads were obtained, or roughly 1.5 +/- 0.3 million reads per library. Diversity and physicochemical repertoire analyses were performed on 11 donors pooled from two independent experiments. For the TRBV-TRBJ cluster analysis, the naive subsets came from 5 donors, while the memory cells came from 3 donors.

Reads for this sample came from a NextSeq 550. The Human TCR Profiling Kit (MiLaboratory) was used to make UMI-labeled 5' RACE TRB cDNA libraries. The full amount of extracted RNA was used for cDNA synthesis, and the full amount of resulting cDNA was used for PCR amplification. The libraries were made side by side, with each library going through the same number of PCR cycles. The published analysis was carried out like this. With a minimum of two reads required per UMI, MIGEC and MiXCR pulled out about 50,000 +/- 10,000 unique UMI-labeled TRB cDNA molecules from each library. Each library averaged about 40,000 +/- 10,000 functional in-frame TRB CDR3 nucleotide clonotypes without stop codons. After downsampling to 5000 UMI-labeled TRB molecules per sample, diversity metrics, including normalized Shannon-Wiener and Chao1, were computed in VDJtools. Clonotype-size-weighted physicochemical properties of the central five CDR3 residues (interaction energy, strength, volume and Kidera factor 4) were computed in VDJtools. TCRdb reprocessed the reads, and each CDR3 protein sequence is entered once, without DNA. It is TCRdb's table, rather than the study itself, that gives the V and J calls and clone size. The table for this sample shows approximately 40,000 distinct CDR3 sequences. Over 12% of the sample rests with the top ten.

Each CD8+ T cell subset was flow-sorted in triplicate, with 300,000 cells per subset placed directly into RLT lysis buffer. Peripheral blood mononuclear cells were isolated from buffy coats using standard density gradient centrifugation. Total RNA was extracted from sorted cells with an RNeasy Mini Kit. In the germline V gene (reference sequence), CDR1 corresponds to WNHNN and CDR2 to SYGVQD. The CDR3 spans 13 residues, from the cysteine through the phenylalanine. The DNA is unrecorded. The investigation overall reported the following: Because surface CD5, which is linked to self-reactivity in mice, was comparable between the naive subsets, TCR interaction strength was also inferred from the physicochemical properties of TRB CDR3s. Repertoire diversity was comparably high in both naive subsets but much lower in memory CD8+ T cells. Within the same donor, TRBV-TRBJ usage looked similar between naive CXCR3-negative and CXCR3-positive cells, but memory cells had distinct patterns. Freshly isolated PBMCs were used for most assays because CXCR3 expression partially decreased after cryopreservation.

About this clonotype itself: Its antigen is unknown.

The receptor chain draws on TRBV10-1 and TRBJ2-4; the D call from TCRdb, TRBD1, cannot be confirmed without DNA. The sample consisted of memory CD8+ T cells from blood. What the cell subset or site label conveys for this sample: conventional CD8+ memory T cells (TMEM), sorted as controls. The receptor was derived from a human donor in good health. Some clones in this sample may be carry-over from other donors' samples. The CDR3 protein sequence reads: CASNGHWGNIQYF.